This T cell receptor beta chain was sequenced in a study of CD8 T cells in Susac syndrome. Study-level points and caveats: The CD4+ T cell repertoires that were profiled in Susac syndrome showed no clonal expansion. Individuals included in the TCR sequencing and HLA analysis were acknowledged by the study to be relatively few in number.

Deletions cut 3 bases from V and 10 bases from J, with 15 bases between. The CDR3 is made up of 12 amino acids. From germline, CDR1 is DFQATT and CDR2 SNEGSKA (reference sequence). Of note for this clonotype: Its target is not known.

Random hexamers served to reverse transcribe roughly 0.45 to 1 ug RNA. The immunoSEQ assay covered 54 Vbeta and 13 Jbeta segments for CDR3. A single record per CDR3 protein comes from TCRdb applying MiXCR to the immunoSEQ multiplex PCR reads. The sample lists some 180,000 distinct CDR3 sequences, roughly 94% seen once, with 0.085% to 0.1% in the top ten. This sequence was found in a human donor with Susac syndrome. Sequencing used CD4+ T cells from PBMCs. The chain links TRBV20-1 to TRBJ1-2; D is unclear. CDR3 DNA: TGCAGTGCTAGGACAAATAGGGTAGTCTACACCTTC. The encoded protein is CSARTNRVVYTF.